The T cell receptor (beta chain) under discussion was sequenced for a study of shared clonotypes between healthy human individuals. Each of the donors was a healthy adult who was HIV-negative and had not had a recent acute infection or vaccination. The study's findings and limits: Compared with memory subsets, naive subsets generally had larger estimated richness.

The method was immunoSEQ multiplex PCR; TCRdb's version includes in-frame clones alone and lacks a portion of them. The sample lists some 2,400,000 clones, about 94% seen once, with roughly 0.13% in the top ten. This clone came up once. What it binds is not known. Germline values: CDR1 SGHDT, CDR2 YYEEEE. V trimming: 3 bases; J trimming: 9 bases; junction bases outside the gene matches: 7. This CDR3 has 13 amino acids. Material: naive CD4+ T cells sorted from blood. This sample's subset: CD45RA+ positively selected. This chain uses TRBV5-6 with TRBJ1-1, with 8 bases fitting TRBD1. The origin of this receptor is a man aged 18 to 30 in good health. CDR3 sequence (DNA): TGTGCCAGCAGCTCCTCTGGACAGGGTAAAGCTTTCTTT. Translating it yields CASSSSGQGKAFF.